By frequency in the sample, the clone carrying this T cell receptor beta chain is medium-sized. The antigen is undetermined. The data originate from a study of CD8 T cells in ankylosing spondylitis. Overall study results and limits: Enrichment of disease-linked clones was reportedly significant in matched ankylosing spondylitis synovial fluid.

V was clipped by 5 bases and J by 15 bases; unmatched bases: 10. The CDR3 loop spans 12 amino acids. The authors made TCR beta libraries by quantitative 5'-RACE with molecular barcodes. MiXCR, run by TCRdb on the 5' RACE reads, gives a single entry per CDR3 protein. Of 15,000 to 20,000 distinct CDR3 sequences in the sample, roughly 8.2% were seen once. The gene calls are TRBV12-3 or TRBV12-4 and TRBJ2-1; 7 nucleotides agree with TRBD2. This TCR was recovered from a male donor with ankylosing spondylitis or in good health (not recorded which). Material: blood. DNA of the CDR3: TGTGCCAGCAGTCCCCGGACTAGATCGGGGTTCTTC. Its translation: CASSPRTRSGFF.